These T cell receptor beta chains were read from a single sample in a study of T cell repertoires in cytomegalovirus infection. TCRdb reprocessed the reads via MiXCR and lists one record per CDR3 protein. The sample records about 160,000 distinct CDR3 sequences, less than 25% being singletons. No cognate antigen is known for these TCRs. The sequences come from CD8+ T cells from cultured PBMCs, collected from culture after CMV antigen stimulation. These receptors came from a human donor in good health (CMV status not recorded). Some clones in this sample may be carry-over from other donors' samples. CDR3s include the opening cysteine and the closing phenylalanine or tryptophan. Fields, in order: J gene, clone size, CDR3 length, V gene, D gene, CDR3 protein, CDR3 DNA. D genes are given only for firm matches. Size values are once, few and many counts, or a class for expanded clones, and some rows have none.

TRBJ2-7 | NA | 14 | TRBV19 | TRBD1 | CASSAYRGPYEQYF | TGTGCCAGTAGTGCCTACAGGGGACCCTACGAGCAGTACTTC
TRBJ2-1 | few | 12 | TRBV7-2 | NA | CASRAVNNEQFF | TGTGCCAGCAGGGCGGTCAACAATGAGCAGTTCTTC
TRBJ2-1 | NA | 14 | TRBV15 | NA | CATSRDSPGNEQFF | TGTGCCACCAGCAGAGATAGCCCAGGGAATGAGCAGTTCTTC
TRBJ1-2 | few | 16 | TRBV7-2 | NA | CASSFLIPGTYYGYTF | TGTGCCAGCAGCTTTTTAATACCAGGAACATACTATGGCTACACCTTC
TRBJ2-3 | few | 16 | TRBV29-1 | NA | CSVDGGVRGSPDTQYF | TGCAGCGTTGATGGGGGAGTTCGGGGGAGCCCAGATACGCAGTATTTT
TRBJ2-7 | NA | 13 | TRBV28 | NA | CASSLFGVYEQYF | TGTGCCAGCAGTTTATTTGGGGTGTACGAGCAGTACTTC
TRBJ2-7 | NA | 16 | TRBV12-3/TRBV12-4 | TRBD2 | CASPKSPIAGRHEQYF | TGTGCCAGCCCAAAGAGCCCTATAGCGGGGCGCCACGAGCAGTACTTC
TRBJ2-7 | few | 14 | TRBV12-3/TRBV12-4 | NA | CASRARAISYEQYF | TGTGCCAGCAGGGCGCGTGCGATCTCCTACGAGCAGTACTTC
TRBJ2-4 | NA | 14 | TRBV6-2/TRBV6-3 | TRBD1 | CASSLRTGKNIQYF | TGTGCCAGCAGTCTTAGGACAGGAAAAAACATTCAGTACTTC
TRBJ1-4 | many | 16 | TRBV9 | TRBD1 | CASSETGLATNEKLFF | TGTGCCAGCAGCGAGACAGGGCTAGCAACTAATGAAAAACTGTTTTTT
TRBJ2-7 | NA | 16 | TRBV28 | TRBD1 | CASSPAPGTGALEQYF | TGTGCCAGCAGTCCAGCCCCCGGGACAGGGGCTTTGGAGCAGTACTTC
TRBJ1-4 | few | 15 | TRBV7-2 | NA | CASSLGADLKRELFF | TGTGCCAGCAGCTTAGGAGCGGACCTAAAGCGGGAACTGTTTTTT